This T cell receptor beta chain was sequenced for a study of CD8 T cells in Susac syndrome. Sequencing of TCR beta was carried out in blood CD8+ and CD4+ T cells. Reverse transcription used about 0.45 to 1 ug RNA and random hexamers. MiXCR, applied by TCRdb to the immunoSEQ multiplex PCR reads, yields one record per CDR3 protein. The sample has just over 300,000 distinct CDR3 sequences, roughly 94% seen once; the top ten hold about 0.063%. The material sequenced was CD4+ T cells from PBMCs. This receptor was taken from a human donor with multiple sclerosis.

CDR3: CASSLAGQGLTAGELFF. The CDR3 coding sequence is TGTGCCAGCAGCTTAGCTGGACAGGGACTTACGGCCGGGGAGCTGTTTTTT. The V call is TRBV7-2, the J call TRBJ2-2; 8 bases fit TRBD1. This CDR3 comprises 17 residues. The germline CDR1 and CDR2 sequences are SGHTA and FQGNSA. V was pared by 0 bases and J by 6 bases, with 9 bases of the junction left unmatched.